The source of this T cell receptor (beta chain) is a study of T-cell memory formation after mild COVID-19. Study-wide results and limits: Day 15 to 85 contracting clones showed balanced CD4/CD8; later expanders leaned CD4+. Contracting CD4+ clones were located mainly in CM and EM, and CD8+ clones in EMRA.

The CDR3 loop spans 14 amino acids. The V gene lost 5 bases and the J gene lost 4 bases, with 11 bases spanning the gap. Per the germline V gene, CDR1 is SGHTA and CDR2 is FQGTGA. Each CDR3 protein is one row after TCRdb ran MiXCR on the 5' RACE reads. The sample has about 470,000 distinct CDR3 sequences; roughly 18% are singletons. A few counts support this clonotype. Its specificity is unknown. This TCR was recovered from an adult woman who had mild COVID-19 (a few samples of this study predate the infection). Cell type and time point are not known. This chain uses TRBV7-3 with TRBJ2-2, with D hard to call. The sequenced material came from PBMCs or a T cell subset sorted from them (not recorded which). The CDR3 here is CASSNPGSTGELFF. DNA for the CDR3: TGTGCCAGCAGCAACCCTGGAAGCACCGGGGAGCTGTTTTTT. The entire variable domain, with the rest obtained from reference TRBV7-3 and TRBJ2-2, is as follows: GAGVSQTPSNKVTEKGKYVELRCDPISGHTALYWYRQSLGQGPEFLIYFQGTGAADDSGLPNDRFFAVRPEGSVSTLKIQRTERGDSAVYLCASSNPGSTGELFFGEGSRLTVL.